This passage covers 15 T cell receptor beta chains from one sample sequenced in a study of Graves' ophthalmopathy and Graves' hyperthyroidism (dated by TCRdb to 2016 to 2019). Sequenced using an Illumina HiSeq 2000. For repertoire sequencing, the TCR beta CDR3 regions were amplified from RNA transcripts. The first round of RT-PCR was done with HTBI primers and the Qiagen OneStep RT-PCR kit, and was followed by a second round of multiplex PCR, then size selection and purification. The raw public data were reprocessed by TCRdb itself: fastp quality trimming at Q25, MiXCR clonotype calling, in-frame beta chains only. Rows with a matching CDR3 protein are joined into one entry that keeps the most common DNA and genes. In this sample the table shows fewer than 600,000 distinct CDR3 sequences, around an eighth of which occur a single time. The top ten clones comprise about a tenth of the sample. The source material was blood. Receptors were obtained from a woman in her 30s with Graves' ophthalmopathy. Donor details come from another sample of the same person, matched by shared clones.

This clonotype has only a few counts. The chain combines TRBV12-3 or TRBV12-4 with TRBJ2-2; 9 nucleotides align to TRBD2. Trimming cost V 5 bases and J 7 bases; bases outside gene matches: 14. The CDR3 runs 17 residues. Written as DNA, the CDR3 is TGTGCCAGCAGTCCGTTCTTTGGCGGGGGGGCCGTCGGGGAGCTGTTTTTT. Encoded protein: CASSPFFGGGAVGELFF.

Ten or more counts support this clonotype. The chain combines TRBV28 with TRBJ2-7; D may be TRBD1 or TRBD2 (6 bases each). The V end lost 5 bases, the J end lost 0 bases, and 26 bases lay between the germline ends. Germline CDR1 is MDHEN and CDR2 is SYDVKM. This CDR3 contains 19 residues. Here the CDR3 DNA reads TGTGCCAGCAGTGGGGTTAAGAGGGGGGCAAGGACCCGCTCCTACGAGCAGTACTTC. Translated, it gives CASSGVKRGARTRSYEQYF.

This clonotype was found once. The J gene is TRBJ2-5, the V gene TRBV6-5; D is undetermined. The CDR3 length is 12 residues. Trimming removed 8 bases at V and 1 base at J, with 8 bases between. Germline CDR1 is MNHEY and CDR2 is SVGAGI. The CDR3 loop reads CASRPGQETQYF. CDR3 DNA: TGTGCCAGCCGACCAGGCCAAGAGACCCAGTACTTC.

The J gene is TRBJ1-1, the V gene TRBV5-1; D unclear. Germline-derived CDR1 and CDR2 are SGHRS and YFSETQ. Trimming left V 4 bases short and J 1 base short, with 11 bases between. CDR3 size: 14 residues. The CDR3, as DNA: TGCGCCAGCAGCGCAAATCCTCGGAACACTGAAGCTTTCTTT. It specifies CASSANPRNTEAFF.

This clonotype has at least ten counts. The chain joins TRBV10-3 to TRBJ1-2; 10 bases map to TRBD1. The CDR3 totals 17 residues. The junction had 14 bases not matched to a gene; V was cut back by 5 bases and J by 5 bases. CDR1 ENHRY and CDR2 SYGVKD come from the germline V gene. CDR3 residues: CAISRGQGPTSTYGYTF. CDR3 nucleotides: TGTGCCATCAGTAGGGGACAGGGGCCTACAAGTACTTATGGCTACACCTTC.

This clonotype was counted at least ten times. The chain recombines TRBV24-1 with TRBJ2-2; unclear D gene. CDR1 KGHDR and CDR2 SFDVKD come from the germline V gene. The CDR3 has 11 amino acids. V gave up 4 bases and J gave up 7 bases, with 3 bases separating them. The CDR3 nucleotides are TGTGCCACCAGTGAAAACGGGGAGCTGTTTTTT. Its translation: CATSENGELFF.

There are many counts of this clonotype. The J gene is TRBJ2-7, the V gene TRBV15, with TRBD1 matching 11 bases. Germline lookup yields CDR1 LNHNV and CDR2 YYDKDF (reference sequence). The trim removed 2 bases at V and 4 bases at J, leaving 16 bases unmatched. The CDR3 loop spans 19 amino acids. CDR3 protein: CATSRNLILTGTGGYEQYF. Here the CDR3 DNA reads TGTGCCACCAGCAGAAACCTTATCCTCACCGGGACAGGGGGGTACGAGCAGTACTTC.

This clonotype has ten or more counts. The chain combines TRBV27 with TRBJ2-3, with 7 bases fitting TRBD2. Germline assignment: CDR1 MNHEY and CDR2 SMNVEV (reference sequence). CDR3 length: 15 amino acids. V gave up 1 base and J gave up 5 bases; unmatched junction bases: 6. In DNA, the CDR3 is TGTGCCAGCAGTTTATGGGGGGGGGGAGTAGATACGCAGTATTTT. This gives the protein CASSLWGGGVDTQYF.

In its sample, this clonotype was seen many times. The rearrangement links TRBV6-2 or TRBV6-3 to TRBJ1-2, with D maybe TRBD1 (6 bases). This CDR3 comprises 16 residues. V lost 5 bases, J lost 8 bases, and 24 bases lay in between. Germline CDR1 is MNHEY and CDR2 is SVGEGT. The DNA of the CDR3 is TGTGCCAGCAGTCCGAAAACTCCGTTAGAACAGGGCGGCTACACCTTC. This translates into CASSPKTPLEQGGYTF.

This clonotype was seen a few times. The V call is TRBV20-1, the J call TRBJ2-2; 7 bases agree with TRBD2. The V segment lost 1 base and the J segment 1 base; nucleotides outside the gene matches: 6. Germline assignment: CDR1 DFQATT and CDR2 SNEGSKA (reference sequence). CDR3 length: 16 amino acids. The CDR3 here is CSARGVGLGNTGELFF. DNA of the CDR3: TGCAGTGCTAGAGGGGTAGGACTAGGGAACACCGGGGAGCTGTTTTTT.

Many counts were recorded for this clonotype. This chain links TRBV7-2 with TRBJ2-7; 10 positions match TRBD2. The germline CDR1 and CDR2 sequences are SGHTA and FQGNSA. Unmatched junction bases numbered 6, after V lost 5 bases and J lost 2 bases. The CDR3 extends over 15 amino acids. CDR3 sequence: CASSQRTSGPYEQYF. The DNA for the CDR3 is TGTGCCAGCAGCCAACGGACTAGCGGTCCCTACGAGCAGTACTTC. Full variable domain (outside the CDR3, taken from reference TRBV7-2 and TRBJ2-7): GAGVSQSPSNKVTEKGKDVELRCDPISGHTALYWYRQSLGQGLEFLIYFQGNSAPDKSGLPSDRFSAERTGGSVSTLTIQRTQQEDSAVYLCASSQRTSGPYEQYFGPGTRLTVT.

The rearrangement joins TRBV3-1 to TRBJ1-5; no definite D call. There are 16 residues in the CDR3. The germline CDR1 and CDR2 sequences are LGHDT and YNNKEL (reference sequence). V gave up 0 bases and J gave up 4 bases, with 13 bases separating them. CDR3 bases: TGTGCCAGCAGCCAAGATCCTGACGTTGGGAATCAGCCCCAGCATTTT. It codes for CASSQDPDVGNQPQHF.

This clonotype was seen many times. The chain couples TRBV6-2 or TRBV6-3 to TRBJ2-7; 10 nucleotides match TRBD2. Germline CDR1 and CDR2: MNHEY and SVGEGT. This CDR3 is built from 14 residues. The junction had 4 bases not matched to a gene; V was cut back by 2 bases and J by 6 bases. DNA of the CDR3: TGTGCCAGCAGTTACATAGCGGGAGGATCCGAGCAGTACTTC. It codes for CASSYIAGGSEQYF.

This clonotype showed up many times. The CDR3 DNA follows: TGTGCCAGTAGCGTTACCCTACGAACTGAAGCTTTCTTT. It specifies CASSVTLRTEAFF. The chain has TRBV19 and TRBJ1-1, with D uncertain. V lost 6 bases to trimming and J lost 5 bases, with 13 bases between them. Germline V lookup: CDR1 LNHDA, CDR2 SQIVND (reference sequence). The CDR3 loop spans 13 amino acids.

This clonotype occurred many times. This rearrangement joins TRBV6-1 to TRBJ1-5, with D hard to call. The CDR3 spans 15 residues. The ends were cut back, 6 bases at V and 2 bases at J, with 14 bases in the middle. From germline, CDR1 is MNHNS and CDR2 SASEGT. CDR3 sequence reads: CASSPQARGNQPQHF. CDR3 DNA sequence: TGTGCCAGCAGCCCCCAGGCCCGGGGCAATCAGCCCCAGCATTTT.